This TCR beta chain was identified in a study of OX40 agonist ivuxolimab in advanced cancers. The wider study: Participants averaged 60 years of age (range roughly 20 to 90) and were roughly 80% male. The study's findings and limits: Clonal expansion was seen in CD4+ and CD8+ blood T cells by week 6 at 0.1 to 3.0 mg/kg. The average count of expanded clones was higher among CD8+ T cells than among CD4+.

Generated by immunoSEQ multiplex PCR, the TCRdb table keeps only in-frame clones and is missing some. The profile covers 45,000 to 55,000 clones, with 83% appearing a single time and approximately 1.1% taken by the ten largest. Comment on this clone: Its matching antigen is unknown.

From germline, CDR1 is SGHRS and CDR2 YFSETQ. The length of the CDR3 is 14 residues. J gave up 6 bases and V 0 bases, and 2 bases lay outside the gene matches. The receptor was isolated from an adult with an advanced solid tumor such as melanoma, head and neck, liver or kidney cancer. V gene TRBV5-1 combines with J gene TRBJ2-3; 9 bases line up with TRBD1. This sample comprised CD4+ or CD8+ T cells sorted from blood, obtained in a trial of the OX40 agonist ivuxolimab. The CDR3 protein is CASSLATGGDTQYF. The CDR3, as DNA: TGCGCCAGCAGCTTGGCTACAGGGGGCGATACGCAGTATTTT.